This T cell receptor beta chain is from a study of blood T cell repertoires in COVID-19. As for the study in general: Collection of acute and convalescent COVID-19 samples took place in the United States, Italy and Spain. Nucleic acid was either cDNA or gDNA, and it came from T cells, B-cell-depleted T cells, or PBMCs.

Authors' analysis steps: Scientists estimated how many nucleated cells there were by amplifying reference gene primers. Sequencing used immunoSEQ multiplex PCR; TCRdb keeps in-frame clones, though not all of them. V and J calls and clone size come straight from that table; D and trimming were deduced from the DNA. This table holds about 48,000 clones, around 79% found once. The germline V gene encodes CDR1 SGHRS and CDR2 YFSETQ. The CDR3 runs to 16 residues. V lost 0 bases and J lost 0, with 10 bases in between. This clone was seen just once. The sequence came from a human donor with active or convalescent COVID-19. The donor label of this sample is uncertain. This chain connects TRBV5-1 to TRBJ2-1; TRBD1 is a possible D gene (6 bases). Sequenced input: peripheral blood. CDR3 loop: CASSLAGANSYNEQFF. Written as DNA, the CDR3 is TGCGCCAGCAGCTTGGCAGGGGCCAACTCCTACAATGAGCAGTTCTTC.